Following are 4 T cell receptor beta chains from one sample sequenced in a study of cytomegalovirus exposure and HLA in healthy donors. Amplification used 60 Vbeta primers and 13 Jbeta primers. TCRdb's table, derived via immunoSEQ multiplex PCR, lists solely in-frame clones and lacks some. The sample has under 250,000 clones, 70% to 90% seen once. Material for sequencing was PBMCs. These receptor sequences come from a girl aged 2 to 10 in good health and CMV-seronegative.

V usage is TRBV6-6 and J usage is TRBJ2-5, with D possibly being TRBD2 (6 bases). TRBJ2-7 explains the end of the DNA better; the J call may be wrong. The CDR3 sequence is 16 residues long. CDR1 and CDR2 from the germline V gene are MNHNY and SVGAGI (reference sequence). The CDR3: CASSYSSGAVSYEQYF. For the CDR3, the DNA is TGTGCCAGCAGTTACTCGTCGGGAGCGGTCTCCTACGAGCAGTACTTC.

The chain employs TRBV4-1 and TRBJ2-7, with D possibly matching TRBD2 (6 bases). CDR3 length: 17 amino acids. Germline CDR1 and CDR2: MGHRA and YSYEKL. Trimming cost V 0 bases and J 0 bases, with 15 bases left between them. CDR3 protein: CASSQEGKRVGSYEQYF. CDR3 in DNA: TGCGCCAGCAGCCAAGAGGGAAAGCGGGTGGGCTCCTACGAGCAGTACTTC.

This chain uses TRBV4-2 with TRBJ2-1; 7 bases are shared with TRBD2. The J segment lost 6 bases and the V segment lost 1 base, leaving 6 bases of the junction unmatched. Germline-derived CDR1 and CDR2 are LGHNA and YNFKEQ. This CDR3 comprises 15 residues. Written as DNA, the CDR3 is TGTGCCAGCAGCCAAGGGACTAGAGATAGCAATGAGCAGTTCTTC. It yields the protein CASSQGTRDSNEQFF.

The V and J genes are TRBV30 and TRBJ2-5; 10 positions match TRBD1. The CDR3 has 14 residues. Germline CDR1 reads GTSNPN; CDR2 reads SVGIG (reference sequence). With V trimmed by 4 bases and J by 5 bases, 7 bases remained unmatched. CDR3 coding DNA: TGTGCCTGGACCCCGACAGGGGGCCAGGAGACCCAGTACTTC. Residues: CAWTPTGGQETQYF.